Presented here are 15 T cell receptor beta chains from one specimen sequenced in a study of control samples from healthy donors and cancer patients (dated by TCRdb to 2020 to 2021). The library was prepared using the immunoSEQ multiplex PCR assay. TCRdb provides this immuneACCESS table in a form limited to in-frame rearrangements. Some clones are lacking; in checked studies, under half of them reflect an unresolved V gene, and why the rest are absent is not known. This sample comprises about 46,000 clones, around nine tenths of them detected only once. Together, the top ten hold 40% of the sample. The sequenced sample consisted of PBMCs. The receptors derive from a man aged 50 to 60 with head and neck cancer.

CDR3 sequence: CASSVEGTSGRVTDTQYF. CDR3 nucleotide sequence: TGTGCCAGCAGCGTAGAAGGGACTAGCGGGAGAGTAACAGATACGCAGTATTTT. The chain has TRBV9 and TRBJ2-3; 14 bases fit TRBD2. CDR3 length: 18 amino acids. The ends lost 0 bases at V and 3 bases at J; junction bases unmatched: 6. The V gene's germline CDR1 is SGDLS and CDR2 YYNGEE.

The genes are TRBV3-1 (or the pseudogene TRBV3-2) and TRBJ2-7, with TRBD2 matching over 11 bases. Unmatched junction bases numbered 8, after V lost 5 bases and J lost 5 bases. CDR1 LGHDT and CDR2 YNNKEL come from the germline V gene (reference sequence). The CDR3 has 15 amino acids. Here the CDR3 reads CASSYTSGSRHEQYF. DNA of the CDR3: TGTGCCAGCAGCTATACTAGCGGGAGCCGCCACGAGCAGTACTTC.

The V and J genes are TRBV28 and TRBJ2-1, with no clear D. Looked up from germline, CDR1 is MDHEN and CDR2 is SYDVKM. The ends were cut back, 2 bases at V and 0 bases at J, with 8 bases in the middle. The CDR3 spans 15 residues. The CDR3, as DNA: TGTGCCAGCAGTTTAGTTGGGGTCTCCTACAATGAGCAGTTCTTC. The encoded protein is CASSLVGVSYNEQFF.

The V and J genes are TRBV28 and TRBJ2-7; 10 bases agree with TRBD2. Germline-derived CDR1 and CDR2 are MDHEN and SYDVKM. V shed 4 bases, J shed 5 bases, and the junction held 5 bases outside the gene matches. The CDR3 totals 14 residues. This CDR3 reads CASSSGTSVHEQYF. The DNA of the CDR3 is TGTGCCAGCAGTTCCGGGACTAGCGTACACGAGCAGTACTTC.

This chain connects TRBV27 to TRBJ1-2, with D perhaps matching TRBD1 (5 bases). This CDR3 is built from 13 residues. The V gene's germline CDR1 is MNHEY and CDR2 SMNVEV (reference sequence). V was clipped by 5 bases and J by 7 bases, with 14 bases between them. This CDR3 reads CASSAWGEGGYTF. DNA for the CDR3: TGTGCCAGCAGTGCGTGGGGGGAAGGTGGCTACACCTTC.

This sequence joins TRBV6-6 and TRBJ2-5; 8 nucleotides agree with TRBD2. The germline gives CDR1 MNHNY, CDR2 SVGAGI (reference sequence). The CDR3 sequence is 18 residues long. The ends lost 5 bases at V and 3 bases at J; junction bases unmatched: 17. The CDR3 DNA follows: TGTGCCAGCAGTCCCTTGTTTCTGCGGGAGGTAGGAAAAGAGACCCAGTACTTC. This translates into CASSPLFLREVGKETQYF.

The rearrangement links TRBV11-2 to TRBJ2-1, with 9 bases identical to TRBD1. J gave up 4 bases and V 6 bases, and 7 bases lay outside the gene matches. The CDR3 extends over 15 amino acids. In germline, CDR1 is SGHAT, CDR2 FQNNGV. In DNA form, the CDR3 reads TGTGCCAGCAGGTCCGGGACAGGGATATACAATGAGCAGTTCTTC. It is translated as CASRSGTGIYNEQFF.

In this sample, this clone turned up a few times. The chain couples TRBV2 to TRBJ1-1; 9 positions agree with TRBD1. The CDR3 is 13 amino acids. J was trimmed by 4 bases and V by 5 bases; bases with no gene match: 2. Germline loops: CDR1 SNHLY, CDR2 FYNNEI. The CDR3 sequence is CASSTQGATEAFF. DNA of the CDR3: TGTGCCAGCAGTACACAGGGGGCCACTGAAGCTTTCTTT.

This chain links TRBV3-1 (or the pseudogene TRBV3-2) with TRBJ2-2, with D possibly being TRBD1 (6 bases). Trimming stripped 5 bases from V and 2 bases from J, with 12 bases between. The CDR3 extends over 15 amino acids. Germline CDR1 LGHDT, CDR2 YNNKEL (reference sequence). For the CDR3, the DNA is TGTGCCAGCAGCTACCGGGACATAAACACCGGGGAGCTGTTTTTT. As protein: CASSYRDINTGELFF.

V and J are TRBV3-1 (or the pseudogene TRBV3-2) and TRBJ1-5; a possible D gene is TRBD1 (5 bases). V lost 4 bases and J lost 3, with 13 bases in between. CDR3 length equals 15 residues. Germline values: CDR1 LGHDT, CDR2 YNNKEL (reference sequence). CDR3 sequence reads: CASSPSGASNQPQHF. DNA for the CDR3: TGTGCCAGCAGCCCCTCCGGGGCCTCCAATCAGCCCCAGCATTTT.

The V call is TRBV21-1, the J call TRBJ2-2; TRBD1, the D gene given by the table, was not confirmed from the DNA. TRBV21-1 represents a pseudogene. The CDR3 runs 16 residues. The CDR3 nucleotides read TGTGCCAGCAGCAGAGAGGACAGGGCGTCTACGGGGGAGCTGTTTTTT. Translated: CASSREDRASTGELFF.

The chain is built from TRBV7-9 and TRBJ2-6, with 9 bases identical to TRBD2. V lost 1 base and J lost 1; bases outside the gene matches: 8. Germline lookup yields CDR1 SEHNR and CDR2 FQNEAQ (reference sequence). The CDR3 is 19 residues long. Here the CDR3 reads CASSLGFGLAISGANVLTF. The DNA of the CDR3 is TGTGCCAGCAGCTTAGGATTCGGACTAGCGATATCTGGGGCCAACGTCCTGACTTTC.

This chain joins TRBV2 and TRBJ1-1, with D unclear. Trimming took 3 bases from V and 2 from J, leaving 7 bases between them. This CDR3 has 13 residues. Germline V gene data show CDR1 as SNHLY and CDR2 as FYNNEI. The CDR3 DNA reads TGTGCCAGCAGTGATTTGCAAAACACTGAAGCTTTCTTT. Protein product: CASSDLQNTEAFF. Using reference TRBV2 and TRBJ1-1 for the parts outside the CDR3, the full variable domain is EPEVTQTPSHQVTQMGQEVILRCVPISNHLYFYWYRQILGQKVEFLVSFYNNEISEKSEIFDDQFSVERPDGSNFTLKIRSTKLEDSAMYFCASSDLQNTEAFFGQGTRLTVV.

This sequence joins TRBV28 and TRBJ1-5, with 9 bases lining up with TRBD1. V gave up 2 bases and J gave up 7 bases; unmatched junction bases: 15. Per germline, CDR1 MDHEN and CDR2 SYDVKM. The CDR3 covers 18 residues. The CDR3 loop is CASSLPSTTGGARQPQHF. The DNA of the CDR3 is TGTGCCAGCAGTTTACCTTCCACTACAGGGGGCGCACGGCAGCCCCAGCATTTT.

J is TRBJ1-5 and V is TRBV30; weak D call: TRBD1 (6 bases). In germline, CDR1 is GTSNPN, CDR2 SVGIG (reference sequence). V was pared by 0 bases and J by 5 bases, with 11 bases between. The CDR3 consists of 14 residues. The CDR3 DNA reads TGTGCCTGGAGTGTTTCGTCAGGGGATCAGCCCCAGCATTTT. Translating gives CAWSVSSGDQPQHF.